The present T cell receptor beta chain was sequenced within a study of shared clonotypes between healthy human individuals. Germline loops: CDR1 MGHRA, CDR2 YSYEKL. The CDR3 is made up of 14 amino acids. Deletions cut 0 bases from V and 2 bases from J, with 8 bases between. Donors comprised only Caucasian adults living in Nashville, Tennessee. In the original workflow: ImmunoSEQ sequences covered only the junction and lacked quality scores; filtering therefore differed. TCRdb's copy holds only in-frame clones and misses some; the assay was immunoSEQ multiplex PCR. From that table come the V and J calls and clone size; the DNA was used to work out D and trimming. The sample lists more than 2 million clones, roughly 94% occurring once.

Source material: naive CD4+ T cells sorted from blood. Subset in this sample: CD45RA+ positively selected. This clonotype originated in a man aged 18 to 30 in good health. The V call is TRBV4-1, the J call TRBJ2-7; D might be TRBD1 (6 bases). The CDR3 loop is CASSQDTGPYEQYF. The CDR3, as DNA: TGCGCCAGCAGCCAAGATACAGGGCCCTACGAGCAGTACTTC.